Shown below are 16 T cell receptor beta chains from a single sample sequenced in a study of blood T cell repertoires in COVID-19. Assay: immunoSEQ multiplex PCR; the TCRdb copy retains only in-frame clones and omits some. The table records just under 80,000 clones, approximately 82% of them present only once. Specimen: peripheral blood. These receptors originate from a woman aged 70-85 years with acute or convalescent COVID-19.

The gene calls are TRBV6-1 and TRBJ1-1; unclear D gene. The length of the CDR3 is 13 residues. Germline loops: CDR1 MNHNS, CDR2 SASEGT. Deletions cut 3 bases from V and 0 bases from J, with 5 bases between. The CDR3 DNA is TGTGCCAGCAGTGACAGAATGAACACTGAAGCTTTCTTT. Protein: CASSDRMNTEAFF.

The gene calls are TRBV2 and TRBJ1-1; TRBD1 aligns across 7 bases. CDR1 is SNHLY, CDR2 FYNNEI, per germline. V dropped 6 bases and J dropped 0; count of bases not matched to a gene: 4. The length of the CDR3 is 14 residues. In DNA, the CDR3 is TGTGCCAGCAGGACGACAGGGATGAACACTGAAGCTTTCTTT. Amino acid sequence: CASRTTGMNTEAFF.

J is TRBJ2-1 and V is TRBV4-2, with 7 nucleotides matching TRBD2. Germline V CDR1 and CDR2: LGHNA, YNFKEQ. With V trimmed by 0 bases and J by 12 bases, 5 bases remained unmatched. CDR3 length: 13 residues. CDR3: CASSQDKRLAQFF. CDR3 sequence (DNA): TGTGCCAGCAGCCAAGATAAAAGACTAGCGCAGTTCTTC.

This CDR3 is CASSFSTNTEAFF. In nucleotides, the CDR3 is TGTGCCAGCAGCTTCTCTACGAACACTGAAGCTTTCTTT. The rearrangement uses TRBV11-2 and TRBJ1-1; D unresolved. V lost 3 bases and J 1 base, leaving 6 bases between the germline ends. This CDR3 comprises 13 residues. In germline, CDR1 is SGHAT, CDR2 FQNNGV.

V usage is TRBV6-5 and J usage is TRBJ2-7; the match to TRBD1 covers 7 bases. Germline V gene lookup returns CDR1 MNHEY and CDR2 SVGAGI. This CDR3 has 12 residues. V lost 6 bases and J lost 6; bases outside the gene matches: 5. The CDR3 coding sequence is TGTGCCAGCAGCCCGACAGGGCGCGAGCAGTACTTC. It yields the protein CASSPTGREQYF.

This rearrangement joins TRBV30 to TRBJ2-2, with a tentative D call TRBD2 (6 bases). Germline V gene sequence: CDR1 GTSNPN, CDR2 SVGIG (reference sequence). There are 15 residues in the CDR3. The V gene lost 5 bases and the J gene lost 1 base, with 14 bases spanning the gap. CDR3 sequence (DNA): TGTGCCTGGGATCCGGGACTTCAGAACACCGGGGAGCTGTTTTTT. This sequence encodes CAWDPGLQNTGELFF.

The rearrangement joins TRBV9 to TRBJ1-3; D remains ambiguous. This CDR3 contains 14 residues. Per the germline V gene, CDR1 is SGDLS and CDR2 is YYNGEE. V shed 1 base and J shed 0 bases, with 5 bases lying between them. The CDR3 reads CASSVTLSGNTIYF. CDR3 DNA sequence: TGTGCCAGCAGCGTAACTCTCTCTGGAAACACCATATATTTT. The variable domain in full, with the rest retrieved from reference TRBV9 and TRBJ1-3, is DSGVTQTPKHLITATGQRVTLRCSPRSGDLSVYWYQQSLDQGLQFLIQYYNGEERAKGNILERFSAQQFPDLHSELNLSSLELGDSALYFCASSVTLSGNTIYFGEGSWLTVV.

This clone was found once. The J gene is TRBJ1-1, the V gene TRBV10-2, with D hard to call. Trimming took off 0 bases at V and 4 bases at J, with 9 bases between the two ends. There are 14 residues in the CDR3. Germline CDR1 is WSHSY and CDR2 is SAAADI. The CDR3 nucleotides are TGCGCCAGCAGTGAGTCGAGGCTCGGCACTGAAGCTTTCTTT. It is translated as CASSESRLGTEAFF.

The chain employs TRBV1 and TRBJ2-3; the table names TRBD2, a call not compared with the DNA. TRBV1 is a listed pseudogene. This CDR3 comprises 22 residues. The DNA for the CDR3 is TGCACCAGCTACCTTCCAACAGCCTGGTGTGCGGGGAAACGCACTCTCACAGATACGCAGTATTTT. Amino acids: CTSYLPTAWCAGKRTLTDTQYF.

The chain links TRBV6-6 to TRBJ1-5; TRBD1 is a possible D gene (5 bases). The CDR3 has 14 residues. CDR1 and CDR2 (germline): MNHNY, SVGAGI (reference sequence). Trimming removed 4 bases at V and 3 bases at J, with 10 bases between. The CDR3 DNA reads as TGTGCCAGCAGTTTAGGGGACTTCAATCAGCCCCAGCATTTT. Its translation is CASSLGDFNQPQHF.

V is TRBV19 and J is TRBJ2-5, with D possibly being TRBD1 (6 bases). The CDR3 consists of 13 residues. CDR1 is LNHDA and CDR2 is SQIVND in the germline V gene (reference sequence). Between the trimmed V and J ends, which lost 6 bases and 2 bases, there was a span of 10 bases. CDR3 sequence: CASSDTGQETQYF. The DNA of the CDR3 is TGTGCCAGTAGCGATACAGGGCAAGAGACCCAGTACTTC.

This clone was seen a single time. V and J are TRBV2 and TRBJ2-1; 10 positions agree with TRBD2. The V segment lost 6 bases and the J segment 3 bases; nucleotides outside the gene matches: 8. The CDR3 sequence is 16 residues long. CDR1 is SNHLY, CDR2 FYNNEI, per germline. The CDR3 DNA sequence: TGTGCCAGCAGCGGAACCCTAGCGGGGGACTACAATGAGCAGTTCTTC. Its protein product is CASSGTLAGDYNEQFF.

The V call is TRBV10-2, the J call TRBJ1-5; D is ambiguous. From germline, CDR1 is WSHSY and CDR2 SAAADI. The CDR3 has 15 residues. V was shortened by 6 bases and J by 3 bases, with 15 bases between the two germline ends. The CDR3 DNA sequence: TGCGCCAGCAGCGGAGGGTCCGTTTCCAATCAGCCCCAGCATTTT. It translates to CASSGGSVSNQPQHF.

The J gene is TRBJ1-6, the V gene TRBV11-2; possible D gene TRBD1, 6 bases. CDR1 is SGHAT and CDR2 is FQNNGV in the germline V gene. This CDR3 region has 15 residues. V lost 0 bases and J 9 bases, leaving 12 bases between the germline ends. The CDR3 region has the DNA TGTGCCAGCAGCTTAGATCAACAGGGTGGTTCACCCCTCCACTTT. Its translation: CASSLDQQGGSPLHF.

This clone showed up just once. The chain couples TRBV5-1 to TRBJ2-7, with 7 nucleotides matching TRBD2. The ends lost 4 bases at V and 2 bases at J; junction bases unmatched: 9. This CDR3 is built from 15 residues. Germline V CDR1 and CDR2: SGHRS, YFSETQ. The DNA for the CDR3 is TGCGCCAGCAGCCCACCTTGGGCGGGAGCCTACGAGCAGTACTTC. Translating it yields CASSPPWAGAYEQYF.

The chain has TRBV19 and TRBJ1-5; 9 nucleotides match TRBD1. The trim removed 3 bases at V and 5 bases at J, leaving 8 bases unmatched. The germline V gene has CDR1 LNHDA and CDR2 SQIVND (reference sequence). The CDR3 sequence is 16 residues long. Here the CDR3 reads CASSIYGTGNYQPQHF. CDR3 nucleotide sequence: TGTGCCAGTAGTATTTACGGGACAGGGAACTATCAGCCCCAGCATTTT.